These 13 T cell receptor beta chains share one sample of origin, sequenced in a study of T-cell memory formation after mild COVID-19. In TCRdb, the 5' RACE reads were re-called with MiXCR into one record per CDR3 protein. The sample holds fewer than 200,000 distinct CDR3 sequences, less than 20% seen once. The specimen sequenced was PBMCs or a T cell subset sorted from them (not recorded which). These receptors originate from a man younger than 35 who had mild COVID-19 (a few samples of this study predate the infection). Cell type and time point are not known.

V is TRBV5-1 and J is TRBJ1-1, with TRBD1 matching 9 bases. Trimming cost V 5 bases and J 7 bases; bases outside gene matches: 18. This CDR3 is 17 amino acids long. The germline CDR1 and CDR2 sequences are SGHRS and YFSETQ. The DNA for the CDR3 is TGCGCCAGCAGTTCGAAAGCCGGGACAGGGTTTGCGGATGAAGCTTTCTTT. Its protein is CASSSKAGTGFADEAFF. Full variable domain (remainder filled in from reference TRBV5-1 and TRBJ1-1): KAGVTQTPRYLIKTRGQQVTLSCSPISGHRSVSWYQQTPGQGLQFLFEYFSETQRNKGNFPGRFSGRQFSNSRSEMNVSTLELGDSALYLCASSSKAGTGFADEAFFGQGTRLTVV.

The rearrangement uses TRBV23-1 and TRBJ2-4; D remains unclear. TRBV23-1 carries the ORF label, with uncertain function. The CDR3 covers 11 residues. The germline V and J ends were trimmed by 4 bases and 6 bases, with 4 bases remaining between them. CDR3 nucleotides: TGCGCCAGCAGTCGCGGAAACATTCAGTACTTC. Translated, it gives CASSRGNIQYF.

The chain combines TRBV4-1 with TRBJ1-3; possible D gene TRBD1, 6 bases. Deletions cut 4 bases from V and 0 bases from J, with 10 bases between. The CDR3 is 15 residues long. Germline CDR1 and CDR2: MGHRA and YSYEKL. CDR3 coding DNA: TGCGCCAGCAGCCGACACAGGGACTCTGGAAACACCATATATTTT. Encoded protein: CASSRHRDSGNTIYF.

In its sample, this clonotype was seen many times. The chain links TRBV12-3 or TRBV12-4 to TRBJ2-6; no reliable D call. V was pared by 1 base and J by 4 bases, with 2 bases between. The CDR3 has 13 residues. The CDR3: CASSLDGANVLTF. CDR3 DNA sequence: TGTGCCAGCAGTTTAGACGGGGCCAACGTCCTGACTTTC.

J is TRBJ1-1 and V is TRBV18; 10 bases match TRBD1. V lost 3 bases, J lost 5 bases, and 9 bases stayed unmatched. The CDR3 loop spans 16 amino acids. Germline V lookup: CDR1 KGHSH, CDR2 LQKENI. The CDR3 region has the DNA TGTGCCAGCTCACCGATAATCTGGACAGGGGGAACTGAAGCTTTCTTT. This codes for CASSPIIWTGGTEAFF. The whole variable domain, remainder taken from reference TRBV18 and TRBJ1-1, is NAGVMQNPRHLVRRRGQEARLRCSPMKGHSHVYWYRQLPEEGLKFMVYLQKENIIDESGMPKERFSAEFPKEGPSILRIQQVVRGDSAAYFCASSPIIWTGGTEAFFGQGTRLTVV.

There are many counts of this clonotype. The gene calls are TRBV20-1 and TRBJ1-1, with TRBD1 matching over 9 bases. Germline V gives CDR1 DFQATT, CDR2 SNEGSKA (reference sequence). The junction had 4 bases not matched to a gene; V was cut back by 6 bases and J by 5 bases. The CDR3 loop spans 12 amino acids. The CDR3 DNA is TGCAGTGCACGACAGGGGGGAACTGAAGCTTTCTTT. Translation gives CSARQGGTEAFF.

The rearrangement links TRBV7-2 to TRBJ1-2; D possibly corresponds to TRBD1 (5 bases). This CDR3 region has 16 residues. Germline V lookup: CDR1 SGHTA, CDR2 FQGNSA. Deletions cut 8 bases from V and 4 bases from J, with 23 bases between. CDR3 sequence: CASGPRGPRDGYGYTF. The CDR3 region has the DNA TGTGCCAGCGGTCCAAGAGGGCCGCGGGACGGCTATGGCTACACCTTC.

The V call is TRBV3-1, the J call TRBJ1-5; D call uncertain. V shed 3 bases and J shed 7 bases, with 10 bases lying between them. The germline V gene has CDR1 LGHDT and CDR2 YNNKEL (reference sequence). The CDR3 is 13 residues long. Here the CDR3 DNA reads TGTGCCAGCAGCCAGACTTGGTCGCAGCCCCAGCATTTT. Translation: CASSQTWSQPQHF.

This chain links TRBV6-5 with TRBJ2-5; D gene uncertain. The CDR3 consists of 18 residues. Deletions cut 3 bases from V and 1 base from J, with 21 bases between. Germline lookup yields CDR1 MNHEY and CDR2 SVGAGI. The CDR3 DNA is TGTGCCAGCAGTTATAGTTCAGCTCCCTCCTCGGGCCAAGAGACCCAGTACTTC. Protein product: CASSYSSAPSSGQETQYF.

This clonotype was counted between two and nine times. J is TRBJ1-5 and V is TRBV25-1; 9 nucleotides line up with TRBD1. Trimming at V came to 3 bases and at J to 7 bases, leaving 10 bases not matched to a gene. This CDR3 contains 16 residues. From germline, CDR1 is MGHDK and CDR2 SYGVNS. The CDR3 sequence: CASSEDGGTGSQPQHF. CDR3 sequence (DNA): TGTGCCAGCAGTGAGGATGGCGGGACAGGGTCGCAGCCCCAGCATTTT.

The rearrangement joins TRBV28 to TRBJ1-1, with D possibly being TRBD1 (6 bases). V was trimmed by 6 bases and J by 5 bases, leaving 16 bases between them. The CDR3 loop spans 14 amino acids. Germline V gene data show CDR1 as MDHEN and CDR2 as SYDVKM. CDR3 region: CASRKGGAGTEAFF. Written as DNA, the CDR3 is TGTGCCAGCAGAAAGGGGGGGGCTGGGACTGAAGCTTTCTTT.

V usage is TRBV29-1 and J usage is TRBJ1-1, with a tentative D call TRBD1 (6 bases). This CDR3 is built from 13 residues. Germline V gives CDR1 SQVTM, CDR2 ANQGSEA. V gave up 3 bases and J gave up 12 bases, with 20 bases separating them. In DNA form, the CDR3 reads TGCAGCGTTGACAACCATGGGGGCACGGTAACTTTCTTT. Amino acids: CSVDNHGGTVTFF.

The CDR3 spells CASSLVGPNNEQFF. CDR3 DNA sequence: TGCGCCAGCAGCTTGGTGGGCCCCAACAATGAGCAGTTCTTC. V gene TRBV5-1 combines with J gene TRBJ2-1; D is uncertain. This CDR3 region has 14 residues. Trimming shortened V by 0 bases and J by 5 bases, and 9 bases separated the two germline ends. Per the germline V gene, CDR1 is SGHRS and CDR2 is YFSETQ.